Shown below are 22 T cell receptor beta chains from a single sample sequenced in a study of blood T cell dynamics during melanoma immunotherapy. Assay used: immunoSEQ multiplex PCR; TCRdb lists only in-frame clones, some missing. The sample shows roughly 29,000 clones, around 80% of them seen only once. As to time point: week 3, after first cycle of checkpoint inhibitor. Source: blood, taken from a patient treated with checkpoint blockade. Receptor source: a human donor with melanoma.

The V call is TRBV30, the J call TRBJ2-6; D not resolved. V was pared by 8 bases and J by 2 bases, with 16 bases between. The CDR3 has 15 amino acids. Germline CDR1 is GTSNPN and CDR2 is SVGIG (reference sequence). The CDR3 DNA is TGTGCCGTCCTTACGGATGGGACTGGGGCCAACGTCCTGACTTTC. Protein product: CAVLTDGTGANVLTF. The variable domain in full, completed from reference TRBV30 and TRBJ2-6, reads SQTIHQWPATLVQPVGSPLSLECTVEGTSNPNLYWYRQAAGRGLQLLFYSVGIGQISSEVPQNLSASRPQDRQFILSSKKLLLSDSGFYLCAVLTDGTGANVLTFGAGSRLTVL.

A few counts support this clone. The chain couples TRBV30 to TRBJ1-2; no reliable D call. The CDR3 runs 19 residues. Trimming shortened V by 0 bases and J by 4 bases, and 27 bases separated the two germline ends. The V gene's germline CDR1 is GTSNPN and CDR2 SVGIG (reference sequence). The chain's CDR3 is CAWSVNSPSAHATSYGYTF. In DNA form, the CDR3 reads TGTGCCTGGAGTGTAAACTCCCCTTCGGCCCATGCCACCTCCTATGGCTACACCTTC. Looking up the rest from reference TRBV30 and TRBJ1-2 gives the full variable domain: SQTIHQWPATLVQPVGSPLSLECTVEGTSNPNLYWYRQAAGRGLQLLFYSVGIGQISSEVPQNLSASRPQDRQFILSSKKLLLSDSGFYLCAWSVNSPSAHATSYGYTFGSGTRLTVV.

The V call is TRBV9, the J call TRBJ2-3; tentatively, D is TRBD1 (7 bases). V dropped 0 bases and J dropped 10 bases, with 15 bases sitting between them. The CDR3 covers 14 residues. Germline assignment: CDR1 SGDLS and CDR2 YYNGEE. This chain's CDR3 is CASSVEGAGTPQYF. CDR3 DNA sequence: TGTGCCAGCAGCGTAGAGGGGGCTGGGACTCCGCAGTATTTT.

The chain carries TRBV7-2 and TRBJ1-5; 7 bases agree with TRBD1. The CDR3 runs 16 residues. J gave up 2 bases and V 0 bases, and 4 bases lay outside the gene matches. Germline loops: CDR1 SGHTA, CDR2 FQGNSA. In nucleotides, the CDR3 is TGTGCCAGCAGCTTAGCCATCGACAGGGGCAATCAGCCCCAGCATTTT. Its protein product is CASSLAIDRGNQPQHF.

The genes are TRBV5-1 and TRBJ1-2; D may be TRBD1 (5 bases). The CDR3 totals 15 residues. Trimming took 1 base from V and 1 from J, leaving 11 bases between them. The germline V gene encodes CDR1 SGHRS and CDR2 YFSETQ. CDR3 coding DNA: TGCGCCAGCAGCTTGTTAAATCAGGGTAACTATGGCTACACCTTC. Translated, it gives CASSLLNQGNYGYTF.

In this sample, this clone is medium-sized. The DNA for the CDR3 is TGTGCCAGCAGCTTGGGACAGGGGGCTGACATTCAGTACTTC. It encodes CASSLGQGADIQYF. This rearrangement joins TRBV5-6 to TRBJ2-4; 10 nucleotides agree with TRBD1. Germline CDR1 is SGHDT and CDR2 is YYEEEE. The CDR3 covers 14 residues. The J segment lost 8 bases and the V segment lost 0 bases, leaving 2 bases of the junction unmatched.

This clone has a single count. This rearrangement joins TRBV7-9 to TRBJ2-5, with TRBD1 matching over 8 bases. The CDR3 length is 16 residues. Trimming removed 4 bases from V and 0 bases from J; junction bases left unmatched: 7. Germline V gene data show CDR1 as SEHNR and CDR2 as FQNEAQ (reference sequence). The chain's CDR3 is CASSSRQGIDQETQYF. The CDR3, as DNA: TGTGCCAGCAGCTCACGACAGGGGATCGACCAAGAGACCCAGTACTTC.

The V and J genes are TRBV7-2 and TRBJ1-2, with D perhaps matching TRBD1 (6 bases). This CDR3 has 15 residues. The V end was cut by 1 base, the J end by 5 bases, with 14 bases between. CDR1 SGHTA and CDR2 FQGNSA come from the germline V gene. The CDR3 spells CASSLVIRGGYGYTF. In DNA, the CDR3 is TGTGCCAGCAGCTTAGTTATCAGGGGAGGATATGGCTACACCTTC.

The V gene is TRBV5-1, the J gene TRBJ1-2; TRBD1 agrees at 9 bases. V trimming: 3 bases; J trimming: 0 bases; junction bases outside the gene matches: 3. Germline CDR1 is SGHRS and CDR2 is YFSETQ. This CDR3 has 15 residues. CDR3: CASSSDRGANYGYTF. In DNA form, the CDR3 reads TGCGCCAGCAGCTCGGACAGGGGAGCTAACTATGGCTACACCTTC.

V is TRBV2 and J is TRBJ2-2; D is undetermined. The germline V and J ends were trimmed by 8 bases and 6 bases, with 13 bases remaining between them. Per germline, CDR1 SNHLY and CDR2 FYNNEI. The CDR3 consists of 13 residues. CDR3 sequence: CASARVESGELFF. For the CDR3, the DNA is TGTGCCAGCGCACGAGTGGAGTCCGGGGAGCTGTTTTTT.

The chain combines TRBV9 with TRBJ2-7; 7 positions agree with TRBD1. V was clipped by 4 bases and J by 2 bases; unmatched bases: 6. CDR3 length: 14 residues. Germline V gene data show CDR1 as SGDLS and CDR2 as YYNGEE. The CDR3 here is CASSPLQGPYEQYF. The CDR3 nucleotides are TGTGCCAGCAGCCCGTTACAGGGGCCCTACGAGCAGTACTTC.

This chain links TRBV6-1 with TRBJ1-1; unclear D gene. Germline V gives CDR1 MNHNS, CDR2 SASEGT. V was cut by 2 bases and J by 3 bases, with 7 bases left in between. The CDR3 contains 13 residues. CDR3 protein: CASSETGDTEAFF. CDR3 sequence (DNA): TGTGCCAGCAGTGAAACCGGTGACACTGAAGCTTTCTTT.

The rearrangement links TRBV30 to TRBJ2-7; D possibly corresponds to TRBD1 (5 bases). V was shortened by 0 bases and J by 5 bases, with 14 bases between the two germline ends. The CDR3 consists of 14 residues. CDR1 is GTSNPN and CDR2 is SVGIG in the germline V gene (reference sequence). The CDR3 nucleotides are TGTGCCTGGAGTGTAGGGGCTTATTTGGACGAGCAGTACTTC. It specifies CAWSVGAYLDEQYF.

The J gene is TRBJ1-5, the V gene TRBV30; tentative D call: TRBD1 (5 bases). The V and J ends lost 2 bases and 4 bases respectively, with 12 bases between them. The CDR3 totals 14 residues. Germline lookup yields CDR1 GTSNPN and CDR2 SVGIG (reference sequence). Written as DNA, the CDR3 is TGTGCCTGGAGTTCAGGGACGGGGAATCAGCCCCAGCATTTT. Protein product: CAWSSGTGNQPQHF.

This clone has only one observation. V and J are TRBV6-1 and TRBJ1-1; TRBD1 aligns across 8 bases. J gave up 3 bases and V 8 bases, and 8 bases lay outside the gene matches. Germline CDR1 is MNHNS and CDR2 is SASEGT. CDR3 size: 14 residues. This chain's CDR3 is CASSRTGRDTEAFF. The CDR3 DNA reads TGTGCCAGCTCGAGGACAGGGCGGGACACTGAAGCTTTCTTT.

The rearrangement links TRBV30 to TRBJ1-3; D not certain. V lost 4 bases to trimming and J lost 2 bases, with 12 bases between them. The CDR3 runs 14 residues. CDR1 is GTSNPN, CDR2 SVGIG, per germline (reference sequence). The CDR3 coding sequence is TGTGCCTGGATTTGGCCACGGCCTGGAAACACCATATATTTT. Amino acid sequence: CAWIWPRPGNTIYF.

The chain has TRBV2 and TRBJ1-2, with D possibly TRBD1 on 6 matching bases. The germline V and J ends were trimmed by 3 bases and 4 bases, with 27 bases remaining between them. Germline assignment: CDR1 SNHLY and CDR2 FYNNEI. There are 19 residues in the CDR3. CDR3 DNA sequence: TGTGCCAGCAGTGATCGGGACGTCATTGGGGGCCGCGGAAGCTATGGCTACACCTTC. Its translation is CASSDRDVIGGRGSYGYTF.

This clone was counted a single time. The chain couples TRBV2 to TRBJ1-1; 8 positions agree with TRBD1. Germline V lookup: CDR1 SNHLY, CDR2 FYNNEI. CDR3 length: 15 residues. V trimming: 5 bases; J trimming: 1 base; junction bases outside the gene matches: 6. The CDR3 loop reads CASSRLGQANTEAFF. The DNA for the CDR3 is TGTGCCAGCAGTCGATTGGGACAGGCGAACACTGAAGCTTTCTTT.

The CDR3 DNA follows: TGTGCCACCAAAGGGGACACAGATACGCAGTATTTT. Residues: CATKGDTDTQYF. The gene calls are TRBV2 and TRBJ2-3; possible D gene TRBD1, 5 bases. CDR1 and CDR2 (germline): SNHLY, FYNNEI. Trimming left V 10 bases short and J 2 bases short, with 10 bases between. This CDR3 comprises 12 residues.

The rearrangement joins TRBV7-9 to TRBJ1-5, with unresolved D. The CDR3 covers 17 residues. CDR1 is SEHNR and CDR2 is FQNEAQ in the germline V gene (reference sequence). Trimming took 7 bases from V and 5 from J, leaving 24 bases between them. The chain's CDR3 is CASTQLRVGRLDQPQHF. The DNA of the CDR3 is TGTGCCAGCACCCAGCTTAGGGTAGGCAGACTCGATCAGCCCCAGCATTTT.

The chain links TRBV7-9 to TRBJ2-1, with no clear D. The CDR3 is 11 amino acids. Trimming pared 3 bases from V and 9 bases from J, leaving 6 bases between. The germline gives CDR1 SEHNR, CDR2 FQNEAQ (reference sequence). The CDR3 DNA sequence: TGTGCCAGCAGCTTTCAGGCTGAGCAGTTCTTC. This encodes CASSFQAEQFF.

The chain employs TRBV27 and TRBJ1-2; D is possibly TRBD1 (5 bases). Germline V gene data show CDR1 as MNHEY and CDR2 as SMNVEV (reference sequence). CDR3 length: 12 amino acids. V was clipped by 3 bases and J by 7 bases, with 9 bases between them. The CDR3: CASSFAGGGYTF. CDR3 coding DNA: TGTGCCAGCAGTTTCGCGGGGGGTGGCTACACCTTC.